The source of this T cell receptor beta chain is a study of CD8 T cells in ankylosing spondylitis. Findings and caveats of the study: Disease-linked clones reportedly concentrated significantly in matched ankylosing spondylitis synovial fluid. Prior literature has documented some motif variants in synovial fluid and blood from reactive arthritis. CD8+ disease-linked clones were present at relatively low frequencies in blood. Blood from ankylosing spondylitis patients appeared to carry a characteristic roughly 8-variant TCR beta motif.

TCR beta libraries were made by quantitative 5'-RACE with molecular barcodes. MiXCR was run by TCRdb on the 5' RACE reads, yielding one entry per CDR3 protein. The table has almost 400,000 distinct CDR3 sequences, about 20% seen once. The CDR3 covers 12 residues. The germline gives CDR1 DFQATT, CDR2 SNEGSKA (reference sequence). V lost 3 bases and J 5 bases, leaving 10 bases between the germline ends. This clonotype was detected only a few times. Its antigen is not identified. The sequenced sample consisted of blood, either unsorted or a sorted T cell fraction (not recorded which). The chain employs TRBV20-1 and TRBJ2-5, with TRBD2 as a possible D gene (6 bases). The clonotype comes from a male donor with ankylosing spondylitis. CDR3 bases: TGCAGTGCTAGCTCGGGGGACGAGACCCAGTACTTC. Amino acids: CSASSGDETQYF.